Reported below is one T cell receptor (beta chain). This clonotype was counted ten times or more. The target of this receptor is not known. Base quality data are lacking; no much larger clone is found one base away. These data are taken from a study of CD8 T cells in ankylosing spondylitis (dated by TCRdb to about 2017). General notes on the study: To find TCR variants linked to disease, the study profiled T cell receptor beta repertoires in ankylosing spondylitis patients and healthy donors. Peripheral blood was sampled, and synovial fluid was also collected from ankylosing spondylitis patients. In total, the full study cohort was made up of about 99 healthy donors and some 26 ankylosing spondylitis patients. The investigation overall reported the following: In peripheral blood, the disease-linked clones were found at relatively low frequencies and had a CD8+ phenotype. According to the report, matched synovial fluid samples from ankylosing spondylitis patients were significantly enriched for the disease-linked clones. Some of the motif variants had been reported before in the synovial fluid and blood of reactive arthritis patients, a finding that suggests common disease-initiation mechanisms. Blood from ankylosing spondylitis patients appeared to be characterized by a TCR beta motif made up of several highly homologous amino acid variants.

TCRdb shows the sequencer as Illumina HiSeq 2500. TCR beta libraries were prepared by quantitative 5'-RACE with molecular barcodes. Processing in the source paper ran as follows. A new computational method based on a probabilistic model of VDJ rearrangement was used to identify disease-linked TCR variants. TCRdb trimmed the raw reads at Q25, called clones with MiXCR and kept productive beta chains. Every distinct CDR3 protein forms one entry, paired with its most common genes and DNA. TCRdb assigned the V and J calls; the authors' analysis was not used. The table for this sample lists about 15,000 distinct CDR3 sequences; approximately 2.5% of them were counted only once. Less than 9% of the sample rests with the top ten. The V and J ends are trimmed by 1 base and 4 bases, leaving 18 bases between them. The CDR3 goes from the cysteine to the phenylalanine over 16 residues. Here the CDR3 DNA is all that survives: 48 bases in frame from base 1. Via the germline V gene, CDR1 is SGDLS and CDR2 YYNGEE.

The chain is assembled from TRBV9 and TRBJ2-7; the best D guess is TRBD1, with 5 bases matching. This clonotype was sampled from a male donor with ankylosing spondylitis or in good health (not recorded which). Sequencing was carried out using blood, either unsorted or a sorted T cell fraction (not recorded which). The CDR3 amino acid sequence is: CASSVQQDPRIYEQYF. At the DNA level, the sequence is TGTGCCAGCAGCGTACAACAGGACCCCCGCATTTACGAGCAGTACTTC.